This TCR beta chain derives from a study of OX40 agonist ivuxolimab in advanced cancers. Germline lookup yields CDR1 MGHRA and CDR2 YSYEKL. The CDR3 consists of 15 residues. Deletions cut 4 bases from V and 1 base from J, with 13 bases between. As regards this clone: Antigen unknown.

Repertoires were generated with immunoSEQ multiplex PCR, while TCRdb's copy carries only in-frame clones and drops some. The profile covers under 80,000 clones, with just over 85% appearing a single time and roughly 4.3% taken by the ten largest. Findings of the study overall: On average, CD8+ T cells had more expanded clones than CD4+.

This TCR was sampled from an adult with an advanced solid tumor such as melanoma, head and neck, liver or kidney cancer. The genes are TRBV4-1 and TRBJ1-2; D uncertain. The sequences come from CD4+ or CD8+ T cells sorted from blood, collected in a trial of the OX40 agonist ivuxolimab. For the CDR3, the DNA is TGCGCCAGCAGCCGAGGAGAGGCAAATAACTATGGCTACACCTTC. Translation: CASSRGEANNYGYTF.